A few counts support the clone carrying this T cell receptor beta chain. Its antigen is unknown. Given a much more abundant clone one base away, this may be a read error. No conserved phenylalanine or tryptophan ends this CDR3, so it is likely a read error. The CDR3 regions of TCR beta were amplified from RNA transcripts. The study used the HTBI primer set for a first-round RT-PCR of the TCR CDR3. Each CDR3 protein gets one entry after TCRdb re-called the multiplex PCR reads with MiXCR. The table includes some 370,000 distinct CDR3 sequences, about a sixth detected once. Newly diagnosed hyperthyroidism patients aged 18 to 65 years had disease lasting under 2 months. Per germline, CDR1 SGHAT and CDR2 FQNNGV. The CDR3 is 17 amino acids. V lost 2 bases, J lost 1 base, and 8 bases stayed unmatched. These data are taken from a study of T cells in Graves' hyperthyroidism and ophthalmopathy. As for the study in general: Peripheral blood samples were taken at initial diagnosis, prior to any treatment. Study-wide results and caveats: Ophthalmopathy prediction by the model preceded onset by a median roughly 6 months.

Sequences were obtained from blood. This clonotype originated in a woman in her thirties with Graves' hyperthyroidism that later progressed to Graves' ophthalmopathy. The rearrangement links TRBV11-2 to TRBJ2-1; 7 positions agree with TRBD2. The CDR3 nucleotides read TGTGCCAGCAGCTTATGGGAGGGGCTAGGTTCCTACAATGAGCAGTTCCTC. Translation gives CASSLWEGLGSYNEQFL.